This T cell receptor (beta chain) was retrieved from a study of siplizumab effects on memory and regulatory T cells. Study-wide findings and caveats: Memory cells that were CD4+ and unstimulated gave rise to alloreactive sequences, which siplizumab significantly reduced. Controls had approximately 26% Treg-derived mappable alloreactive CD4+ clones on average, versus about 69% with siplizumab. Alloreactive clones mapping to unstimulated subsets formed only a minor fraction. Naive T cells apparently outstripped memory cells in diversity and seemed major alloresponse contributors.

Turning to this clone: Its specificity is not known.

Clones were read by immunoSEQ multiplex PCR, and TCRdb kept only the in-frame ones, dropping some. The sample comprises about 100,000 clones, approximately 94% of which are singletons, and 1% to 1.5% rests with the top ten. This receptor was taken from a human donor in good health. Source material: non-Treg CD4+ T cells sorted from blood.

In nucleotides, the CDR3 is TGTGCTAGTGGTACGGGACAGGGGGACACTGAAGCTTTCTTT. It specifies CASGTGQGDTEAFF. The chain couples TRBV12-5 to TRBJ1-1; 11 positions match TRBD1. Trimming cost V 5 bases and J 3 bases; bases outside gene matches: 2. Germline lookup yields CDR1 LGHNT and CDR2 FRNRAP. CDR3 length equals 14 residues.